The TCR beta chain under discussion was sequenced for a study of CD8 T cells in Susac syndrome. CDR1 and CDR2 from the germline V gene are LNHDA and SQIVND (reference sequence). This CDR3 is 15 amino acids long. V lost 3 bases and J lost 3; bases outside the gene matches: 5. Sequencing targeted TCR beta in T cells from blood (CD8+ and CD4+). Both CD4+ and CD8+ T cells were negatively isolated, and TEMRA cells underwent FACS enrichment. A quantity of roughly 0.5 to 1 ug RNA underwent reverse transcription using random hexamers. It was immunoSEQ multiplex PCR that amplified TCR beta CDR3 across 54 Vbeta and 13 Jbeta. TCRdb used MiXCR to reprocess the immunoSEQ multiplex PCR reads, holding one entry per CDR3 protein. The sample includes 250,000 to 300,000 distinct CDR3 sequences, 85% of them seen just once.

The chain employs TRBV19 and TRBJ2-1, with 7 bases that match TRBD2. The receptor was derived from a human donor with multiple sclerosis. Material: CD8+ T cells from PBMCs. The CDR3 spells CASSIALADYNEQFF. In DNA form, the CDR3 reads TGTGCCAGTAGTATCGCTCTAGCGGACTACAATGAGCAGTTCTTC.